This T cell receptor (beta chain) was sequenced in a study of OX40 agonist ivuxolimab in advanced cancers. Study-level information: The patients received agonistic anti-OX40 (CD134) antibody ivuxolimab. Hepatocellular carcinoma, melanoma, renal cell or head and neck cancer affected the dose-escalation patients.

Generated by immunoSEQ multiplex PCR, the TCRdb table keeps only in-frame clones and is missing some. The table has approximately 69,000 clones, 90% seen once. As regards this clone: Its specificity is not known.

Germline trimming cut 6 bases from V and 5 bases from J; bases unmatched to any gene: 7. Looked up from germline, CDR1 is MGHRA and CDR2 is YSYEKL. There are 15 residues in the CDR3. Study outcomes and limitations: Averaging showed that CD8+ T cells had more expanded clones than CD4+ did.

The genes are TRBV4-1 and TRBJ2-3; 11 bases are shared with TRBD2. Here the sequenced sample was CD4+ or CD8+ T cells sorted from blood, taken in a trial of the OX40 agonist ivuxolimab. The TCR comes from an adult with an advanced solid tumor such as melanoma, head and neck, liver or kidney cancer. In DNA, the CDR3 is TGCGCCAGCAGTCTCGGACTAGCGGGTGTAGATACGCAGTATTTT. Protein sequence: CASSLGLAGVDTQYF.